One sample yielded the 21 T cell receptor beta chains listed below, sequenced in a study of T cells expressing NK-cell markers. TCRdb re-called the 5' RACE reads, yielding one record per CDR3 amino acid sequence without DNA. Listed are about 300,000 distinct CDR3 sequences; 4% to 5% falls within the top ten. Sequenced input: blood T cells: a sorted CD56 or NKG2C T cell subset, CD4+ or CD8+ T cells, or bulk PBMC T cells (not recorded which). These receptors were collected from a woman aged 18-70 years in good health.

The chain has TRBV12-3 or TRBV12-4 and TRBJ1-2; TCRdb selects TRBD1, and the lack of DNA leaves this call unchecked. This CDR3 is built from 14 residues. CDR3 region: CASSHSTGIYGYTF.

This chain joins TRBV29-1 and TRBJ1-5; checking the TCRdb D call of TRBD1 is not possible without DNA. The CDR3 extends over 15 amino acids. Germline CDR1 is SQVTM and CDR2 is ANQGSEA. CDR3 sequence reads: CSVTTGRAGNQPQHF. The full variable domain, completed using reference TRBV29-1 and TRBJ1-5, is SAVISQKPSRDICQRGTSLTIQCQVDSQVTMMFWYRQQPGQSLTLIATANQGSEATYESGFVIDKFPISRPNLTFSTLTVSNMSPEDSSIYLCSVTTGRAGNQPQHFGDGTRLSIL.

This chain joins TRBV12-3 or TRBV12-4 and TRBJ1-4; without DNA, the TCRdb call of TRBD1 cannot be checked. CDR3 length: 14 residues. The CDR3 loop is CASSVRGGGEKLFF.

This sequence joins TRBV6-2 or TRBV6-3 and TRBJ2-5; TCRdb outputs TRBD2, but without DNA this stays unchecked. CDR3 length: 14 amino acids. Per the germline V gene, CDR1 is MNHEY and CDR2 is SVGEGT. The CDR3 loop is CASSYRTREETQYF.

This chain joins TRBV29-1 and TRBJ1-5; as DNA is missing, the TRBD1 call by TCRdb cannot be tested. Looked up from germline, CDR1 is SQVTM and CDR2 is ANQGSEA. The CDR3 contains 14 residues. CDR3 sequence: CSVSGATRGQPQHF.

The chain is built from TRBV29-1 and TRBJ1-2; the D call from TCRdb, TRBD1, cannot be confirmed without DNA. The CDR3 has 14 residues. Germline V gene data show CDR1 as SQVTM and CDR2 as ANQGSEA. The CDR3 reads CSAFTGGGNYGYTF.

The chain is built from TRBV7-2 and TRBJ1-1; TCRdb outputs TRBD1, but without DNA this stays unchecked. The CDR3 totals 14 residues. Germline values: CDR1 SGHTA, CDR2 FQGNSA. The CDR3 here is CASSLVRGYTEAFF.

The CDR3 loop reads CAISDGGYTEAFF. V is TRBV10-3 and J is TRBJ1-1; TCRdb indicates TRBD1, and absent DNA this call remains unverified. This CDR3 spans 13 amino acids. Per germline, CDR1 ENHRY and CDR2 SYGVKD.

The chain couples TRBV4-2 to TRBJ1-4; as DNA is missing, the TRBD1 call by TCRdb cannot be tested. This CDR3 comprises 17 residues. Germline V lookup: CDR1 LGHNA, CDR2 YNFKEQ. The CDR3 loop reads CASSPRVGFSTNEKLFF.

The CDR3 loop is CASSQEGPSGETQYF. The J gene is TRBJ2-5, the V gene TRBV4-2; TCRdb names TRBD2, which stays unverified in the absence of DNA. Germline V gene sequence: CDR1 LGHNA, CDR2 YNFKEQ. This CDR3 comprises 15 residues.

V and J are TRBV19 and TRBJ2-1; the D gene TCRdb calls, TRBD2, cannot be checked with no DNA. The CDR3 is 13 amino acids. CDR1 LNHDA and CDR2 SQIVND come from the germline V gene (reference sequence). CDR3 loop: CASSLRTYHEQFF.

This chain connects TRBV9 to TRBJ1-4; no DNA is available, so the TRBD1 call from TCRdb remains unchecked. From germline, CDR1 is SGDLS and CDR2 YYNGEE. CDR3 size: 14 residues. The CDR3 loop reads CASSVGTGYEKLFF. Based on the CDR3 plus reference TRBV9 and TRBJ1-4, the full variable domain is DSGVTQTPKHLITATGQRVTLRCSPRSGDLSVYWYQQSLDQGLQFLIQYYNGEERAKGNILERFSAQQFPDLHSELNLSSLELGDSALYFCASSVGTGYEKLFFGSGTQLSVL.

The V and J genes are TRBV7-2 and TRBJ1-1. The CDR3 is made up of 13 amino acids. Germline-derived CDR1 and CDR2 are SGHTA and FQGNSA. The CDR3 here is CASAGRMNTEAFF.

The chain is built from TRBV12-3 or TRBV12-4 and TRBJ2-1. CDR3 length: 15 residues. CDR3 in amino acids: CASSLGDHTYNEQFF.

The rearrangement links TRBV29-1 to TRBJ2-3; the TCRdb call, TRBD2, lacks DNA for checking. The CDR3 consists of 13 residues. The germline V gene encodes CDR1 SQVTM and CDR2 ANQGSEA. The CDR3 spells CSVEGGSGNTQYF.

This chain links TRBV20-1 with TRBJ2-3; the D gene TCRdb calls, TRBD2, cannot be checked with no DNA. This CDR3 spans 15 amino acids. Germline CDR1 reads DFQATT; CDR2 reads SNEGSKA (reference sequence). The CDR3 spells CSARVGSGTTDTQYF.

J is TRBJ1-5 and V is TRBV12-3 or TRBV12-4. The CDR3 consists of 15 residues. CDR3 amino acids: CASTYRVSGSQPQHF.

V and J are TRBV6-5 and TRBJ1-4; TCRdb indicates TRBD1, and absent DNA this call remains unverified. The length of the CDR3 is 14 residues. Germline V lookup: CDR1 MNHEY, CDR2 SVGAGI. The CDR3 here is CASSYGGLGEKLFF.

The V and J genes are TRBV10-3 and TRBJ1-4. Germline loops: CDR1 ENHRY, CDR2 SYGVKD. This CDR3 has 12 amino acids. CDR3 protein: CATGTSNEKLFF.

The V call is TRBV5-4, the J call TRBJ2-1; the D call from TCRdb, TRBD1, cannot be confirmed without DNA. The CDR3 sequence is 15 residues long. CDR1 and CDR2 (germline): SGHNT, YYREEE (reference sequence). The CDR3 protein is CASSFDRGFYNEQFF.

CDR3 sequence reads: CASSLGARNNSPLHF. The chain has TRBV7-2 and TRBJ1-6. This CDR3 spans 15 amino acids. Germline lookup yields CDR1 SGHTA and CDR2 FQGNSA. Full variable domain (rest looked up from reference TRBV7-2 and TRBJ1-6): GAGVSQSPSNKVTEKGKDVELRCDPISGHTALYWYRQSLGQGLEFLIYFQGNSAPDKSGLPSDRFSAERTGGSVSTLTIQRTQQEDSAVYLCASSLGARNNSPLHFGNGTRLTVT.